This TCR beta chain emerged from a study of blood T cell repertoires in COVID-19. Background on the study: There were acute and convalescent COVID-19 samples, and they came from the United States, Italy and Spain.

Adults between roughly 18 and 95 years of age took part from 20 to 25 US areas. Researchers sorted participants into cohorts using their self-reported clinical history. The CDR3 has 17 amino acids. Germline V lookup: CDR1 PRHDT, CDR2 FYEKMQ (reference sequence). Losses at the gene ends were 8 bases for V and 3 bases for J; bases not matched to a gene: 11. Per the original methods: Amplification with reference gene primers provided the estimates of nucleated cell counts. Sequenced by immunoSEQ multiplex PCR; TCRdb stores in-frame clones only, minus some. For V, J and clone size, that table is used; D and trimming come from the DNA. This table has about 120,000 clones, roughly 89% appearing once.

The sequence was obtained from a woman in her twenties or thirties who had recovered from COVID-19. Sequenced: PBMCs or T cells enriched from blood (not recorded which). This chain uses TRBV13 with TRBJ2-7; TRBD2 matches at 15 bases. Here the CDR3 reads CASGVGLAGGKGYEQYF. As DNA, the CDR3 is TGTGCCAGCGGAGTTGGACTAGCGGGAGGGAAGGGCTACGAGCAGTACTTC.